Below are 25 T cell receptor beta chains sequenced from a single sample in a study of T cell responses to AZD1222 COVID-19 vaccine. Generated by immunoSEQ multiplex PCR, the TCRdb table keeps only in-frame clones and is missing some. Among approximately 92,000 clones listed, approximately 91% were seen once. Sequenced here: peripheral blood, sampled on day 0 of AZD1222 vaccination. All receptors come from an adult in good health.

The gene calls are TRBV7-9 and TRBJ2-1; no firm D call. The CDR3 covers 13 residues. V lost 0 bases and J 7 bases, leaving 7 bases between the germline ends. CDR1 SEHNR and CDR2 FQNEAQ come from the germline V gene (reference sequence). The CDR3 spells CASSLAGLNEQFF. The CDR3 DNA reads TGTGCCAGCAGCTTAGCTGGTTTGAATGAGCAGTTCTTC.

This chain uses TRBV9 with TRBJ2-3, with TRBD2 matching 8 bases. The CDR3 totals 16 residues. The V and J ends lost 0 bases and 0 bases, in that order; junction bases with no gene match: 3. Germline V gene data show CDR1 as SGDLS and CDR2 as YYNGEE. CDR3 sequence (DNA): TGTGCCAGCAGCGTAGAGAAGCGGGGGAGCACAGATACGCAGTATTTT. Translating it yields CASSVEKRGSTDTQYF.

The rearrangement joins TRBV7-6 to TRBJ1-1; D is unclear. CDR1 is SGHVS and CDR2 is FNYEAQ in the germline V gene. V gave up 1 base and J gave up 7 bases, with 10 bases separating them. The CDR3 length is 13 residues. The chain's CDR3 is CASSLDLDREAFF. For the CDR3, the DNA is TGTGCCAGCAGCTTAGATTTGGACCGTGAAGCTTTCTTT.

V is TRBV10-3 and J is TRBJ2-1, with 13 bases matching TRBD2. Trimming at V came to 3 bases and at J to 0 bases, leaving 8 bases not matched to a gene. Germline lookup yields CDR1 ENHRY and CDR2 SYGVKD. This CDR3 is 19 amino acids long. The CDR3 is CAISDQLAGGISSYNEQFF. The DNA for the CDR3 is TGTGCCATCAGTGACCAACTAGCGGGGGGGATTAGCTCCTACAATGAGCAGTTCTTC.

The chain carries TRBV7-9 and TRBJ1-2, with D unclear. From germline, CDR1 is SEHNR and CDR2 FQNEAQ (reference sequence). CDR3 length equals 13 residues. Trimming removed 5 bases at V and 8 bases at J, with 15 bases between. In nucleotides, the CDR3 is TGTGCCAGCAGCCACGGAAATTTAGGGGGCTACACCTTC. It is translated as CASSHGNLGGYTF.

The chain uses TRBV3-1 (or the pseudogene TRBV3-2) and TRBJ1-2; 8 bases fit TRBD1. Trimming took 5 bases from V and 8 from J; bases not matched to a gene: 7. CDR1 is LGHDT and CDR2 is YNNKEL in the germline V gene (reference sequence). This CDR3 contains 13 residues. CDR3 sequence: CASSSGQGRGYTF. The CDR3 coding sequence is TGTGCCAGCAGCTCCGGACAGGGTCGAGGCTACACCTTC.

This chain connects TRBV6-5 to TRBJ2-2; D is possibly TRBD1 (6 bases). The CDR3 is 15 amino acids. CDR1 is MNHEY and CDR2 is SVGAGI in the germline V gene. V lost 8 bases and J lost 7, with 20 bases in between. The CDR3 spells CASFRDKREGGELFF. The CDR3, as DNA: TGTGCCAGCTTTCGGGACAAAAGAGAAGGCGGGGAGCTGTTTTTT.

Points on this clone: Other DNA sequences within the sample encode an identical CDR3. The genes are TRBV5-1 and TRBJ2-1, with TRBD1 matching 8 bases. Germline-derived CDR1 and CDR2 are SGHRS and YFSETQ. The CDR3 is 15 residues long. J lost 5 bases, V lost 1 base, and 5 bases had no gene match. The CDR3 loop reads CASSLIGQGNNEQFF. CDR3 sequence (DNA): TGCGCCAGCAGCTTGATCGGACAGGGAAACAATGAGCAGTTCTTC.

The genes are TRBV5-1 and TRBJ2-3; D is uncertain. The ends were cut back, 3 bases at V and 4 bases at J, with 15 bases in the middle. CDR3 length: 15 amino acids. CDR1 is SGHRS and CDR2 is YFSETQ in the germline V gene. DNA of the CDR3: TGCGCCAGCAGCTCGGCTTTAAGTGAGGCAGATACGCAGTATTTT. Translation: CASSSALSEADTQYF.

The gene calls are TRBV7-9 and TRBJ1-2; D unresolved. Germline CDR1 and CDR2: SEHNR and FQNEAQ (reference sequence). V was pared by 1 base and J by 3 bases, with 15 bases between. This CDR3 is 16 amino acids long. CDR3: CASSLGTSGLDYGYTF. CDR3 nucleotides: TGTGCCAGCAGCTTAGGGACCTCGGGCTTGGACTATGGCTACACCTTC.

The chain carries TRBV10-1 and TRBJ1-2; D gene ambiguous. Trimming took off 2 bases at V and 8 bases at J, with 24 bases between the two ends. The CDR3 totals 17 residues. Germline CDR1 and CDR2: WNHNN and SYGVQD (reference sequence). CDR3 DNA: TGCGCCAGCAGTGAGGTGGGGTTTTCGACCGCTCCTGGCGGCTACACCTTC. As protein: CASSEVGFSTAPGGYTF.

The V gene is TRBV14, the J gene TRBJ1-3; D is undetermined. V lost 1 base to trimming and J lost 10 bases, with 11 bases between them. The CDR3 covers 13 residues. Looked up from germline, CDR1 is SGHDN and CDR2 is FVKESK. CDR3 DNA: TGTGCCAGCAGCCAAGTCTGGTTGCCGACCATATATTTT. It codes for CASSQVWLPTIYF.

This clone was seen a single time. The CDR3 sequence: CASSLAGLSSGNTIYF. In nucleotides, the CDR3 is TGCGCCAGCAGCTTGGCCGGTTTGAGCTCTGGAAACACCATATATTTT. The gene calls are TRBV5-1 and TRBJ1-3; D gene unclear. Germline CDR1 is SGHRS and CDR2 is YFSETQ. Deletions cut 0 bases from V and 0 bases from J, with 10 bases between. The CDR3 is 16 amino acids. Filled out from reference TRBV5-1 and TRBJ1-3, the complete variable domain reads KAGVTQTPRYLIKTRGQQVTLSCSPISGHRSVSWYQQTPGQGLQFLFEYFSETQRNKGNFPGRFSGRQFSNSRSEMNVSTLELGDSALYLCASSLAGLSSGNTIYFGEGSWLTVV.

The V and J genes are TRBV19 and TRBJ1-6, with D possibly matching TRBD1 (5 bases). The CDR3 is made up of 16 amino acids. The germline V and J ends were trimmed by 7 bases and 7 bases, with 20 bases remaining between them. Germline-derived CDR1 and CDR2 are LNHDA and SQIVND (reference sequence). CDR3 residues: CASTSPRGAPNSPLHF. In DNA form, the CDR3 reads TGTGCCAGTACCTCCCCGAGGGGCGCTCCGAATTCACCCCTCCACTTT.

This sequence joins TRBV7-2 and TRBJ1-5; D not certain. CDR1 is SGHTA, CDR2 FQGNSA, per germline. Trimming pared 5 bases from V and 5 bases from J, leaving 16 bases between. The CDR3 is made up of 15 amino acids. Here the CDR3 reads CASSPQHAGDQPQHF. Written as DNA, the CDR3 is TGTGCCAGCAGCCCTCAACACGCTGGGGATCAGCCCCAGCATTTT.

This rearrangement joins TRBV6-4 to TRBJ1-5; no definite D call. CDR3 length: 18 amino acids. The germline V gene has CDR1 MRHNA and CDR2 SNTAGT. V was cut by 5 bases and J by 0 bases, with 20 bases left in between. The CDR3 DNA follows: TGTGCCAGCAGTCTCCTCTCTCCGGGCGGTAGTAGCAATCAGCCCCAGCATTTT. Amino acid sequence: CASSLLSPGGSSNQPQHF.

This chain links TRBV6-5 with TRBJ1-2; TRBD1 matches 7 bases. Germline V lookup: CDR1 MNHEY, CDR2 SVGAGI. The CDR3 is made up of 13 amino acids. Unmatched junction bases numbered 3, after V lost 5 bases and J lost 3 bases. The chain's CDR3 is CASSTGDYYGYTF. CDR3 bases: TGTGCCAGCAGTACAGGGGACTACTATGGCTACACCTTC.

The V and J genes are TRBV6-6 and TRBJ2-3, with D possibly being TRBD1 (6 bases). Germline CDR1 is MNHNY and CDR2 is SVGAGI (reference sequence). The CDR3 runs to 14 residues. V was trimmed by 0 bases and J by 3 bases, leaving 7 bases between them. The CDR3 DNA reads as TGTGCCAGCAGTTACTCAGGACAGACAGATACGCAGTATTTT. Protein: CASSYSGQTDTQYF.

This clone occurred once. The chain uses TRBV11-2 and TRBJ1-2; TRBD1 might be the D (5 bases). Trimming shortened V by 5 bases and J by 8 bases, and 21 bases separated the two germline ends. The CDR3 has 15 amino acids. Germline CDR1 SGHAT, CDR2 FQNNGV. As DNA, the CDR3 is TGTGCCAGCAGCCCCGGGAGCAGGGCTCGTAGGGGCTACACCTTC. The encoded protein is CASSPGSRARRGYTF.

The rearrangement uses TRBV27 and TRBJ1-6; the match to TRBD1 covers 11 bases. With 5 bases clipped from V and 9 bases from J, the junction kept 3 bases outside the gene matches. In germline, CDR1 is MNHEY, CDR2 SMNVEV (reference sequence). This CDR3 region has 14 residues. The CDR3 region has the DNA TGTGCCAGCAGTAAGGGACAGGGGGGTTCACCCCTCCACTTT. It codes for CASSKGQGGSPLHF.

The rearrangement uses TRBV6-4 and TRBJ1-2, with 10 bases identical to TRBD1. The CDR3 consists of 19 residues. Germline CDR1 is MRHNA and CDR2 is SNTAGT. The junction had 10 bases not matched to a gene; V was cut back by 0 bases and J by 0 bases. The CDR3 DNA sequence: TGTGCCAGCAGTGACTCGAGGGCCGGGACAGGGGACCCTAACTATGGCTACACCTTC. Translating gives CASSDSRAGTGDPNYGYTF.

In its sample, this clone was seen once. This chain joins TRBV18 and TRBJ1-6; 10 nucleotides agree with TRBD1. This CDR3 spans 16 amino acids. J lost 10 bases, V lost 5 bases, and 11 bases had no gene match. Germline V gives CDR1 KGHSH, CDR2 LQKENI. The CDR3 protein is CASSDRDRGYSSPLHF. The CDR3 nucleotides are TGTGCCAGCTCAGACCGGGACAGGGGTTATAGCTCACCCCTCCACTTT.

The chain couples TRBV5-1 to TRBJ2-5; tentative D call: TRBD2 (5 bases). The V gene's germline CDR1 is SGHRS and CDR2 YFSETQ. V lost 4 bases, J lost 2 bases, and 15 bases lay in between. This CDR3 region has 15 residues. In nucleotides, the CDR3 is TGCGCCAGCAGCCTTGGAGGTGGATGGCAAGAGACCCAGTACTTC. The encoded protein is CASSLGGGWQETQYF.

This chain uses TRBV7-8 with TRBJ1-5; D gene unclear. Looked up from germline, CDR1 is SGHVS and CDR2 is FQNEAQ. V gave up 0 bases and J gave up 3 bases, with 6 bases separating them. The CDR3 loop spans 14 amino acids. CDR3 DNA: TGTGCCAGCAGCTTAGCTGGGTACAATCAGCCCCAGCATTTT. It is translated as CASSLAGYNQPQHF.

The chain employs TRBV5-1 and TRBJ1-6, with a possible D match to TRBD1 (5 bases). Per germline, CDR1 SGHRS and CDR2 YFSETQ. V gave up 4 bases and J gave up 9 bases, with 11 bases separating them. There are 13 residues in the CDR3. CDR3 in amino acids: CASSIITGSPLHF. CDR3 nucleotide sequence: TGCGCCAGCAGCATAATCACAGGTTCACCCCTCCACTTT.